This TCR beta chain originates from a study of T cells in Graves' hyperthyroidism and ophthalmopathy. Amplification targeted TCR beta CDR3 regions from RNA transcripts. When the TCR CDR3 underwent first-round RT-PCR, the HTBI primer set was used. From the multiplex PCR reads, TCRdb called clonotypes with MiXCR, one entry per CDR3 protein. The sample includes more than 350,000 distinct CDR3 sequences, 12% to 15% of them seen just once. The CDR3 length is 14 residues. The germline gives CDR1 LGHDT, CDR2 YNNKEL (reference sequence). The V gene lost 1 base and the J gene lost 6 bases, with 12 bases spanning the gap.

V and J are TRBV3-1 and TRBJ1-1, with a possible D match to TRBD1 (5 bases). Sequencing used blood. The sequence was obtained from a woman in her sixties or seventies with Graves' ophthalmopathy. The CDR3 nucleotides are TGTGCCAGCAGCCAAGTGATGGGGGTCGCTGAAGCTTTCTTT. Amino acid sequence: CASSQVMGVAEAFF.